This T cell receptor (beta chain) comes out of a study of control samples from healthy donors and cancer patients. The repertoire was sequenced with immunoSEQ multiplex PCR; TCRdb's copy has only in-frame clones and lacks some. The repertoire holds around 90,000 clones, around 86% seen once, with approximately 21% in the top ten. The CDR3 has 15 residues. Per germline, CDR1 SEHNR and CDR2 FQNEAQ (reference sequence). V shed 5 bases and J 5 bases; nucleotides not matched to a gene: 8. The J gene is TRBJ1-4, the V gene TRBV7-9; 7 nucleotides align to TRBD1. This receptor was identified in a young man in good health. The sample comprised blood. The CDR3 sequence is CASSPGTVKNEKLFF. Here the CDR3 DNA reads TGTGCCAGCAGCCCGGGGACAGTTAAAAATGAAAAACTGTTTTTT.